This T cell receptor beta chain was identified in a study of CD8 T cells in ankylosing spondylitis. Study-level results: There was a TCR beta motif, made of eight highly homologous variants, that appeared characteristic of ankylosing spondylitis blood. CD8+ disease-linked clones were present at relatively low frequencies in blood.

The ends were cut back, 3 bases at V and 3 bases at J, with 10 bases in the middle. The length of the CDR3 is 14 residues. Germline V gives CDR1 MNHEY, CDR2 SMNVEV (reference sequence). Construction of TCR beta libraries was performed using quantitative 5'-RACE with molecular barcodes. Via MiXCR, TCRdb re-called the 5' RACE reads, giving one row per CDR3 protein. Among some 220,000 distinct CDR3 sequences listed, 6% to 8% were seen once. This clonotype has a count of ten or more. Its cognate antigen is unknown. This TCR was sampled from a male donor with ankylosing spondylitis. Sequences were obtained from blood, either unsorted or a sorted T cell fraction (not recorded which). This chain links TRBV27 with TRBJ2-3; D not resolved. The CDR3 nucleotides are TGTGCCAGCAGTTTCGGAATGGGGACAGATACGCAGTATTTT. Residues: CASSFGMGTDTQYF.